Listed here are 21 T cell receptor beta chains from one sample, sequenced in a study of shared clonotypes between healthy human individuals. The method was immunoSEQ multiplex PCR; TCRdb's version includes in-frame clones alone and lacks a portion of them. The sample holds about 2.2 million clones; around 95% are singletons and the top ten take roughly 1.7%. The naive CD8 subset, CD45RO-negative cells positively selected for CCR7, excluded terminally differentiated effector memory CD45RA+ cells. The sequencing input was naive CD8+ T cells from PBMCs. These receptors were taken from a man younger than 35 in good health. Some clones in this sample may be carry-over from other donors' samples.

As for this clone: This sample includes further DNA sequences coding for the same CDR3. This chain's CDR3 is CATSRDPGGNQPQHF. The CDR3 DNA reads TGTGCCACCAGCAGAGATCCGGGAGGGAATCAGCCCCAGCATTTT. The chain recombines TRBV15 with TRBJ1-5, with unresolved D. The CDR3 consists of 15 residues. Germline V gene lookup returns CDR1 LNHNV and CDR2 YYDKDF (reference sequence). The V end lost 0 bases, the J end lost 4 bases, and 10 bases lay between the germline ends.

The chain is built from TRBV27 and TRBJ2-7; a possible D gene is TRBD1 (5 bases). CDR1 is MNHEY, CDR2 SMNVEV, per germline (reference sequence). Trimming removed 3 bases from V and 2 bases from J, with 17 bases in between. CDR3 length equals 16 residues. This CDR3 reads CASSFSVGVVTYEQYF. Here the CDR3 DNA reads TGTGCCAGCAGTTTTTCGGTAGGGGTTGTCACCTACGAGCAGTACTTC.

V usage is TRBV4-3 and J usage is TRBJ2-2; D unresolved. The V gene lost 1 base and the J gene lost 6 bases, with 9 bases spanning the gap. The CDR3 has 14 residues. Germline V CDR1 and CDR2: LGHNA, YSLEER. DNA of the CDR3: TGCGCCAGCAGCCAAGGTATTAGGGCCGGGGAGCTGTTTTTT. Protein: CASSQGIRAGELFF.

The chain joins TRBV6-5 to TRBJ2-7; D gene unclear. Germline loops: CDR1 MNHEY, CDR2 SVGAGI. CDR3 length equals 13 residues. The V end was cut by 2 bases, the J end by 3 bases, with 8 bases between. The CDR3: CASSYDSNYEQYF. CDR3 coding DNA: TGTGCCAGCAGTTACGACTCAAACTACGAGCAGTACTTC.

V is TRBV27 and J is TRBJ1-2; 7 positions match TRBD1. The CDR3 extends over 13 amino acids. Germline-derived CDR1 and CDR2 are MNHEY and SMNVEV (reference sequence). V lost 6 bases, J lost 8 bases, and 9 bases stayed unmatched. CDR3 protein: CASRPDRARGYTF. CDR3 sequence (DNA): TGTGCCAGCAGGCCAGACAGGGCCAGGGGCTACACCTTC.

This clone has only one observation. The genes are TRBV7-2 and TRBJ1-5; D ambiguous. The CDR3 has 13 residues. Per the germline V gene, CDR1 is SGHTA and CDR2 is FQGNSA. V shed 2 bases and J shed 6 bases, with 8 bases lying between them. In DNA form, the CDR3 reads TGTGCCAGCAGCTTATTTGTAGGTCAGCCCCAGCATTTT. It yields the protein CASSLFVGQPQHF.

The V call is TRBV29-1, the J call TRBJ2-7; D possibly matches TRBD1 or TRBD2 (6 bases each). The CDR3 consists of 14 residues. The V and J ends lost 4 bases and 2 bases respectively, with 15 bases between them. From germline, CDR1 is SQVTM and CDR2 ANQGSEA. The CDR3 DNA is TGCAGCGTTGGGGGGCGGGAATTCCCCTACGAGCAGTACTTC. It specifies CSVGGREFPYEQYF.

The chain combines TRBV6-5 with TRBJ2-7; 12 bases align to TRBD2. The CDR3 has 14 residues. Germline trimming cut 8 bases from V and 6 bases from J; bases unmatched to any gene: 8. CDR1 is MNHEY and CDR2 is SVGAGI in the germline V gene. The CDR3 sequence: CASWLAGGSGEQYF. DNA for the CDR3: TGTGCCAGCTGGCTAGCGGGGGGGTCTGGCGAGCAGTACTTC.

J is TRBJ2-7 and V is TRBV7-9, with no clear D. The germline CDR1 and CDR2 sequences are SEHNR and FQNEAQ (reference sequence). The CDR3 runs to 15 residues. V was pared by 1 base and J by 2 bases, with 12 bases between. Written as DNA, the CDR3 is TGTGCCAGCAGCTTAGGACCCGGGTCCACCTACGAGCAGTACTTC. Translation gives CASSLGPGSTYEQYF.

The chain uses TRBV19 and TRBJ1-4, with a tentative D call TRBD1 (6 bases). The CDR3 loop spans 17 amino acids. From germline, CDR1 is LNHDA and CDR2 SQIVND (reference sequence). V dropped 4 bases and J dropped 0 bases, with 15 bases sitting between them. CDR3 DNA: TGTGCCAGTAGTAGTTTCCCGGACAGTGCAACTAATGAAAAACTGTTTTTT. Translation gives CASSSFPDSATNEKLFF. The full variable domain, completed using reference TRBV19 and TRBJ1-4, is DGGITQSPKYLFRKEGQNVTLSCEQNLNHDAMYWYRQDPGQGLRLIYYSQIVNDFQKGDIAEGYSVSREKKESFPLTVTSAQKNPTAFYLCASSSFPDSATNEKLFFGSGTQLSVL.

This sequence joins TRBV27 and TRBJ1-1; 8 nucleotides match TRBD1. The V gene's germline CDR1 is MNHEY and CDR2 SMNVEV (reference sequence). Trimming cost V 4 bases and J 8 bases; bases outside gene matches: 9. CDR3 length: 14 amino acids. The CDR3 DNA sequence: TGTGCCAGCAGTTCTATTCTCCAGGGGGCCGAAGCTTTCTTT. This codes for CASSSILQGAEAFF.

This chain uses TRBV27 with TRBJ2-7; D may match TRBD1 or TRBD2 (5 bases each). The CDR3 loop spans 14 amino acids. CDR1 is MNHEY and CDR2 is SMNVEV in the germline V gene (reference sequence). V was pared by 5 bases and J by 2 bases, with 13 bases between. The CDR3 is CASSLGTRAYEQYF. The CDR3 coding sequence is TGTGCCAGCAGTCTTGGGACGAGGGCCTACGAGCAGTACTTC.

This chain links TRBV15 with TRBJ2-3, with D unresolved. Trimming pared 3 bases from V and 5 bases from J, leaving 12 bases between. Germline CDR1 reads LNHNV; CDR2 reads YYDKDF (reference sequence). The CDR3 totals 14 residues. DNA for the CDR3: TGTGCCACCAGCAGCTCCTGGGTGGGAGATACGCAGTATTTT. Translating gives CATSSSWVGDTQYF. Full variable domain (outside the CDR3, taken from reference TRBV15 and TRBJ2-3): DAMVIQNPRYQVTQFGKPVTLSCSQTLNHNVMYWYQQKSSQAPKLLFHYYDKDFNNEADTPDNFQSRRPNTSFCFLDIRSPGLGDTAMYLCATSSSWVGDTQYFGPGTRLTVL.

The chain links TRBV4-3 to TRBJ1-1; weak D call: TRBD1 (5 bases). CDR1 and CDR2 from the germline V gene are LGHNA and YSLEER. The CDR3 has 16 amino acids. V lost 2 bases and J 7 bases, leaving 20 bases between the germline ends. The CDR3 protein is CASSQRQSPENYEAFF. CDR3 DNA sequence: TGCGCCAGCAGCCAACGACAGAGCCCGGAAAACTATGAAGCTTTCTTT.

The rearrangement joins TRBV7-6 to TRBJ1-5, with 9 bases aligning to TRBD1. Germline values: CDR1 SGHVS, CDR2 FNYEAQ. The V segment lost 5 bases and the J segment 1 base; nucleotides outside the gene matches: 9. The CDR3 loop spans 17 amino acids. In DNA, the CDR3 is TGTGCCAGCAGCCCGGGACAGGGATCGATGAGCAATCAGCCCCAGCATTTT. It specifies CASSPGQGSMSNQPQHF.

This clone showed up just a few times. The chain employs TRBV2 and TRBJ1-1; no firm D call. CDR3 length equals 12 residues. Looked up from germline, CDR1 is SNHLY and CDR2 is FYNNEI. Trimming pared 7 bases from V and 1 base from J, leaving 7 bases between. CDR3 nucleotides: TGTGCCAGCACAGTGGGGAACACTGAAGCTTTCTTT. This translates into CASTVGNTEAFF.

The rearrangement links TRBV19 to TRBJ2-1; D is ambiguous. The V gene lost 3 bases and the J gene lost 8 bases, with 11 bases spanning the gap. CDR1 and CDR2 (germline): LNHDA, SQIVND (reference sequence). This CDR3 spans 13 amino acids. CDR3 loop: CASSIAVLDEQFF. CDR3 coding DNA: TGTGCCAGTAGTATCGCCGTCCTGGATGAGCAGTTCTTC.

The chain is built from TRBV28 and TRBJ2-5; the D call may be TRBD1 or TRBD2 (5 bases each). There are 16 residues in the CDR3. The V gene's germline CDR1 is MDHEN and CDR2 SYDVKM. The V and J ends lost 1 base and 5 bases respectively, with 17 bases between them. The CDR3 sequence: CASSLSPTGPGETQYF. The CDR3 nucleotides read TGTGCCAGCAGTTTATCTCCGACGGGACCCGGGGAGACCCAGTACTTC.

The V and J genes are TRBV19 and TRBJ2-7, with 7 positions matching TRBD1. Trimming at V came to 5 bases and at J to 2 bases, leaving 6 bases not matched to a gene. Germline CDR1 is LNHDA and CDR2 is SQIVND (reference sequence). There are 14 residues in the CDR3. The CDR3 loop reads CASSAQGNTYEQYF. The CDR3, as DNA: TGTGCCAGTAGTGCACAGGGGAACACCTACGAGCAGTACTTC. The full variable domain, rest sourced from reference TRBV19 and TRBJ2-7, is DGGITQSPKYLFRKEGQNVTLSCEQNLNHDAMYWYRQDPGQGLRLIYYSQIVNDFQKGDIAEGYSVSREKKESFPLTVTSAQKNPTAFYLCASSAQGNTYEQYFGPGTRLTVT.

This chain uses TRBV9 with TRBJ1-1; D is perhaps TRBD1 (6 bases). The CDR3 extends over 14 amino acids. CDR1 SGDLS and CDR2 YYNGEE come from the germline V gene. Trimming removed 3 bases from V and 3 bases from J, with 12 bases in between. The DNA for the CDR3 is TGTGCCAGCAGCGACGGGGACACCTACACTGAAGCTTTCTTT. Its translation: CASSDGDTYTEAFF.

The sample holds one count of this clone. The chain carries TRBV10-3 and TRBJ1-4, with TRBD1 matching 8 bases. J lost 2 bases, V lost 3 bases, and 5 bases had no gene match. CDR1 is ENHRY and CDR2 is SYGVKD in the germline V gene. The CDR3 has 16 amino acids. DNA for the CDR3: TGTGCCATCAGTGACCGACAGGGGCGGACTAATGAAAAACTGTTTTTT. It is translated as CAISDRQGRTNEKLFF.